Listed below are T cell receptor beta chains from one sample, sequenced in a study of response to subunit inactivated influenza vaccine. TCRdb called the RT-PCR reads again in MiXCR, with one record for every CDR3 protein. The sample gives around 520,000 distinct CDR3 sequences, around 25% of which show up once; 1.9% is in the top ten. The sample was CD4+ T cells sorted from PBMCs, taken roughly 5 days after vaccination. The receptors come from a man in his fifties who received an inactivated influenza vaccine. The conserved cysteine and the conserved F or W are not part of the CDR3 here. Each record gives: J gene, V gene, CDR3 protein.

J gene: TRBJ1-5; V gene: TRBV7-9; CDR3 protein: ASSPGRAGEPQH
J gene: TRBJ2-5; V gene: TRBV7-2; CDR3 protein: ASRAETQY
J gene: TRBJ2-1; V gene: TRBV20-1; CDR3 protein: SARPGLEI
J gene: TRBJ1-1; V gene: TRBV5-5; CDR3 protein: ASSLLGAENTEAF
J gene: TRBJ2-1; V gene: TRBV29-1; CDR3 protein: SVVKAGAYNEQF
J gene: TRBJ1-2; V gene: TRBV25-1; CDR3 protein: ASSESGRMEYGYT
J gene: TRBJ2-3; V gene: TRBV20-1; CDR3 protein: SARGTLGGTDTQY
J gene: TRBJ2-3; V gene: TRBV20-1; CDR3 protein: SAREERYTDTQY
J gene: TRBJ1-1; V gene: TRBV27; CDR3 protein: ARQGANTEAF
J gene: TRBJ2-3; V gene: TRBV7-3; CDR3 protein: ASSPWGGLAGLSTDTQY
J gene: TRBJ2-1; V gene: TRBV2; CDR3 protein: ASSEVVYNYNEQF
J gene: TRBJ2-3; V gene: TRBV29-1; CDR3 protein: SASTSGISDTQY
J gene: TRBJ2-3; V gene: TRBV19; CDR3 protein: ASSEGRTGVTDTQY
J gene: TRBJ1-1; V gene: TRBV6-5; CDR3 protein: ASSSPGVGEAF
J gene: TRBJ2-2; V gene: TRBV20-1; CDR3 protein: SASPDNTGELF
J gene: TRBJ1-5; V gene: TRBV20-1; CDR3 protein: SATGTAFQPQH
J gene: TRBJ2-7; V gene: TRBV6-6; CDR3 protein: ATLGLTYEQY
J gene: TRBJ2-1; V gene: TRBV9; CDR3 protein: ASSVAGLAGSYNEQF
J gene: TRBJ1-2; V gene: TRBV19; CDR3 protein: ASTTGRASYGYT
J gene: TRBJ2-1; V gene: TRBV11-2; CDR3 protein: ASSLDGLALDEQF
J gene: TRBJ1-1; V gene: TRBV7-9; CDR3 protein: ASSLETGGPGTEAF
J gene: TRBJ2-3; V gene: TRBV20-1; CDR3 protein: SARDTQGTDTQY
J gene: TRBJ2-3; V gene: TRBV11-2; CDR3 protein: ASSSLRGRTEHTQY
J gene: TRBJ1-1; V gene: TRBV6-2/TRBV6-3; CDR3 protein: ASRTIQGDYTEAF
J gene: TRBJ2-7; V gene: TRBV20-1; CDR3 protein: SAQGALRTYEQY
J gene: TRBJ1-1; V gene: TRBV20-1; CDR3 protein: SARVNTEAF
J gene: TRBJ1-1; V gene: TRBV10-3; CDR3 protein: AISGTVNTEAF
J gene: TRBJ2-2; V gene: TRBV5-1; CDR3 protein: ASSLSGGNGELF